The 5 T cell receptor beta chains reported below all come from one sample, sequenced in a study of T cell responses to AZD1222 COVID-19 vaccine. TCRdb's copy holds only in-frame clones and misses some; the assay was immunoSEQ multiplex PCR. The data hold some 64,000 clones, with around three quarters observed a single time. The specimen was peripheral blood, collected on day 0 of AZD1222 vaccination. All receptors derive from an adult in good health.

This rearrangement joins TRBV7-9 to TRBJ1-2; no clear D gene. V was trimmed by 5 bases and J by 4 bases, leaving 11 bases between them. Germline CDR1 reads SEHNR; CDR2 reads FQNEAQ (reference sequence). The CDR3 contains 13 residues. In DNA, the CDR3 is TGTGCCAGCAGCCCCGATGGAGCCTATGGCTACACCTTC. Encoded protein: CASSPDGAYGYTF. Complete variable domain (other parts from reference TRBV7-9 and TRBJ1-2): DTGVSQNPRHKITKRGQNVTFRCDPISEHNRLYWYRQTLGQGPEFLTYFQNEAQLEKSRLLSDRFSAERPKGSFSTLEIQRTEQGDSAMYLCASSPDGAYGYTFGSGTRLTVV.

The chain links TRBV7-2 to TRBJ2-3; D is possibly TRBD2 (6 bases). The CDR3 covers 13 residues. Between the trimmed V and J ends, which lost 8 bases and 6 bases, there was a span of 15 bases. Germline assignment: CDR1 SGHTA and CDR2 FQGNSA. The CDR3 region is CASCYGGGDTQYF. As DNA, the CDR3 is TGTGCCAGCTGTTACGGGGGAGGCGATACGCAGTATTTT.

The chain employs TRBV11-2 and TRBJ1-2; D is possibly TRBD1 (5 bases). The CDR3 has 15 amino acids. V lost 5 bases and J 6 bases, leaving 19 bases between the germline ends. Germline V gene sequence: CDR1 SGHAT, CDR2 FQNNGV. In nucleotides, the CDR3 is TGTGCCAGCAGCCGAATAGCAGGGAGTCTAGATGGCTACACCTTC. It encodes CASSRIAGSLDGYTF.

J is TRBJ2-1 and V is TRBV27; D is unclear. V lost 0 bases and J 2 bases, leaving 11 bases between the germline ends. Germline values: CDR1 MNHEY, CDR2 SMNVEV (reference sequence). This CDR3 region has 16 residues. The CDR3 DNA follows: TGTGCCAGCAGTTTATCGGTAATACAAACCTACAATGAGCAGTTCTTC. Amino acids: CASSLSVIQTYNEQFF.

The chain joins TRBV19 to TRBJ1-5; possibly TRBD1 for D (5 bases). Trimming took 7 bases from V and 1 from J, leaving 11 bases between them. Germline V lookup: CDR1 LNHDA, CDR2 SQIVND (reference sequence). The CDR3 runs 14 residues. CDR3 coding DNA: TGTGCCAGTAATCAGGGCCAGAGCAATCAGCCCCAGCATTTT. Residues: CASNQGQSNQPQHF.